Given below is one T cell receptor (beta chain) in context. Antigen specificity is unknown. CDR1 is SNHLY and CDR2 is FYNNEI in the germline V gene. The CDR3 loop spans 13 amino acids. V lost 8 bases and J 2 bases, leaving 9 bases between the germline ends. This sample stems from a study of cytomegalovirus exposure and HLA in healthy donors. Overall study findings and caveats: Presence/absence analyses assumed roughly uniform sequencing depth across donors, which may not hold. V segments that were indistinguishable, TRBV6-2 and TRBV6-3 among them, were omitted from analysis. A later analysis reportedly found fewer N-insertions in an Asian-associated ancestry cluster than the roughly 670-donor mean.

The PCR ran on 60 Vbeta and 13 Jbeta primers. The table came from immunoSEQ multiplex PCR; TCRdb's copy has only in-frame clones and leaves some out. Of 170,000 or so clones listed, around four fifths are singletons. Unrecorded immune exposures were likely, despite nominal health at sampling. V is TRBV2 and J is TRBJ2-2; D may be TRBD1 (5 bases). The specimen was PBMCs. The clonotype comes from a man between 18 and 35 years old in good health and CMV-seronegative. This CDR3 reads CASRDRNTGELFF. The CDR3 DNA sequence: TGTGCCAGCCGAGACAGAAACACCGGGGAGCTGTTTTTT.